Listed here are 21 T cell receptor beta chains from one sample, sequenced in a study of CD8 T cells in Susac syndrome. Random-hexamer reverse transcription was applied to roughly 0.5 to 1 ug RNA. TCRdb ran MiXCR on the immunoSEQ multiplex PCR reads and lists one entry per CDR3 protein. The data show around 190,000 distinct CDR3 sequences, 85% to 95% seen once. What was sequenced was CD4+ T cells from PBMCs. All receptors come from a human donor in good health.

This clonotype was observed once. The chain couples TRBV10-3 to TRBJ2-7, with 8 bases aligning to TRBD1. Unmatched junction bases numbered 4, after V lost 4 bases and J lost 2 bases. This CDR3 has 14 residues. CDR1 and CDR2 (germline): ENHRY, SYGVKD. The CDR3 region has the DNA TGTGCCATCAGTGGGGAACAGGGGGCCTACGAGCAGTACTTC. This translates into CAISGEQGAYEQYF.

CDR3 residues: CASSLLTGGGYTF. CDR3 in DNA: TGTGCCAGCAGCTTACTGACAGGGGGTGGCTACACCTTC. The chain employs TRBV5-6 and TRBJ1-2, with TRBD1 matching over 9 bases. Germline assignment: CDR1 SGHDT and CDR2 YYEEEE. With V trimmed by 2 bases and J by 7 bases, 3 bases remained unmatched. This CDR3 is 13 amino acids long.

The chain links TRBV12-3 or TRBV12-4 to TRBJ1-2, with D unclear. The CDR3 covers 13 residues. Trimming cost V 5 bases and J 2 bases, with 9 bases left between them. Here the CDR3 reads CASSEGLNYGYTF. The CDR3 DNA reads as TGTGCCAGCAGTGAGGGTTTGAACTATGGCTACACCTTC.

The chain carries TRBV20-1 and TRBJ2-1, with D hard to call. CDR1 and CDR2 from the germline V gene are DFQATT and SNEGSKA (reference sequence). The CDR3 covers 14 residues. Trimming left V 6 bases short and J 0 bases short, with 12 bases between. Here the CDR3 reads CSAGPLTSYNEQFF. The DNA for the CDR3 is TGCAGTGCCGGCCCCCTTACCTCCTACAATGAGCAGTTCTTC.

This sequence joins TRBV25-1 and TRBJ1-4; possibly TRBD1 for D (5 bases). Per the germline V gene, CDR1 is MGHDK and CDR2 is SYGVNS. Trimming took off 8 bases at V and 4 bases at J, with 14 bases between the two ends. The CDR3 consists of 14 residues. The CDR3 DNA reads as TGTGCCAGCGGGACCCCTGGGGATAATGAAAAACTGTTTTTT. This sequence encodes CASGTPGDNEKLFF.

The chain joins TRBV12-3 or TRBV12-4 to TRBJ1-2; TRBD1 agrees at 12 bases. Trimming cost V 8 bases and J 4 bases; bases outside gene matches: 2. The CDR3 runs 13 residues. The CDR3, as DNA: TGTGCCAGCGGGACAGGGGGCTTCTATGGCTACACCTTC. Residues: CASGTGGFYGYTF.

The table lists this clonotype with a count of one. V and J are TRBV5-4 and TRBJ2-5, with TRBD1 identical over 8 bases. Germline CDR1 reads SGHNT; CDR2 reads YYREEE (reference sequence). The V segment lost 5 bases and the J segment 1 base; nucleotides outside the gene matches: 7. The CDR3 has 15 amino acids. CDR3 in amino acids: CASSPTGGSQETQYF. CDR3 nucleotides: TGTGCCAGCAGTCCTACAGGGGGATCCCAAGAGACCCAGTACTTC.

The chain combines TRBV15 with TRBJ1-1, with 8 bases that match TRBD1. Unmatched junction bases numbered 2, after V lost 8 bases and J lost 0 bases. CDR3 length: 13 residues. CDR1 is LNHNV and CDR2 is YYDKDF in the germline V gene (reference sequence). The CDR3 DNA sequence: TGTGCCACCCAGGGACAGGTGAACACTGAAGCTTTCTTT. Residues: CATQGQVNTEAFF.

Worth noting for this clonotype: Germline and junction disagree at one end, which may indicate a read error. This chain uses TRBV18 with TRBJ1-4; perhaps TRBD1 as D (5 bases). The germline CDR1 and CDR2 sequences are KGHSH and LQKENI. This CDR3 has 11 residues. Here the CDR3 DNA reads TGTGCCAGCTCACTTGACTCCGAACAGGTTTTT. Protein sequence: CASSLDSEQVF.

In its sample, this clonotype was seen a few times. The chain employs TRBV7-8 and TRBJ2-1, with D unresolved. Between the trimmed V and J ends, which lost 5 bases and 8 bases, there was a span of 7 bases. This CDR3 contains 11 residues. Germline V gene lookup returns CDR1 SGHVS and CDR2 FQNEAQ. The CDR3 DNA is TGTGCCAGCAGCCTGGCGGATGAGCAGTTCTTC. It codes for CASSLADEQFF.

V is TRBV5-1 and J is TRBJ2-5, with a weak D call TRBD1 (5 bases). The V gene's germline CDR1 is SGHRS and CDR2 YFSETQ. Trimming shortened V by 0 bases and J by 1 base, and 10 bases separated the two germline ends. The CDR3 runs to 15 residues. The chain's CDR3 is CASSLVPGPQETQYF. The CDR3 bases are TGCGCCAGCAGCTTGGTACCAGGGCCCCAAGAGACCCAGTACTTC.

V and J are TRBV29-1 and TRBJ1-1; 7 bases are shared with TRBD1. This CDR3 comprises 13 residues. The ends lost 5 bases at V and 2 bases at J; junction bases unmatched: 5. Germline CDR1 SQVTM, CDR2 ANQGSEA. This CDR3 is CSVNRDRNTEAFF. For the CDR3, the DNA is TGCAGCGTTAACCGGGACAGAAACACTGAAGCTTTCTTT.

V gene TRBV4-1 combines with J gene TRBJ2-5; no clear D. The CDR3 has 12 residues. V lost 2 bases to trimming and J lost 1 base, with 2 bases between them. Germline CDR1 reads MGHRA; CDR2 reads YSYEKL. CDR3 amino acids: CASSQIQETQYF. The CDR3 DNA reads TGCGCCAGCAGCCAAATCCAAGAGACCCAGTACTTC.

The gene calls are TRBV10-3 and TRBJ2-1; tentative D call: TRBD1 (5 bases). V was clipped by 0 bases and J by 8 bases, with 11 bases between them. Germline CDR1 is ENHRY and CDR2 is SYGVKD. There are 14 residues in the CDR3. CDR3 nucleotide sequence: TGTGCCATCAGTGAGTCTGTAGGGGCGGATGAGCAGTTCTTC. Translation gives CAISESVGADEQFF.

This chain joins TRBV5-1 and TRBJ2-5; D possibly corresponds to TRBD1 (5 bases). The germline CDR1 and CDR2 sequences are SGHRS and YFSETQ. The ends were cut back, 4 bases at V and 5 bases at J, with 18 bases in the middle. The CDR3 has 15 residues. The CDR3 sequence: CASSKDSSGKETQYF. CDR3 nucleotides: TGCGCCAGCAGCAAAGACTCATCAGGGAAGGAGACCCAGTACTTC.

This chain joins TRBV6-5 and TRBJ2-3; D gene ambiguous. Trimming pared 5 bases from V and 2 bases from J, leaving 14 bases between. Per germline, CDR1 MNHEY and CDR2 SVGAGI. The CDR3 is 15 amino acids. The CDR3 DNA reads TGTGCCAGCAGTCCCCCGGAAGTAGCCACAGATACGCAGTATTTT. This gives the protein CASSPPEVATDTQYF.

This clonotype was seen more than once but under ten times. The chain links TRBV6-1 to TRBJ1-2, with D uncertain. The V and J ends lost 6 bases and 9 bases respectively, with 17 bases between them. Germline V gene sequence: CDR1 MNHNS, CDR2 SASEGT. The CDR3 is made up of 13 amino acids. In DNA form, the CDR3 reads TGTGCCAGCAGAGGTCCGGCCATTCAGCGCTACACCTTC. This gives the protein CASRGPAIQRYTF.

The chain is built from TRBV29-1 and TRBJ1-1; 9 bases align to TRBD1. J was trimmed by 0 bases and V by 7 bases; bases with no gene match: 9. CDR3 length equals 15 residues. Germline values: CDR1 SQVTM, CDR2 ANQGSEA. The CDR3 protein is CSATLTGGMNTEAFF. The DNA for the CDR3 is TGCAGCGCAACGTTGACAGGGGGTATGAACACTGAAGCTTTCTTT.

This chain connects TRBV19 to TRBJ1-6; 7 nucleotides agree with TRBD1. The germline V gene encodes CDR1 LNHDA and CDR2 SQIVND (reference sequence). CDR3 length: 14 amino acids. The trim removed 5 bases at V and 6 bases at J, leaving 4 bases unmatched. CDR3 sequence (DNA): TGTGCCAGTAGTGCGACAGGGAGTAATTCACCCCTCCACTTT. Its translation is CASSATGSNSPLHF.

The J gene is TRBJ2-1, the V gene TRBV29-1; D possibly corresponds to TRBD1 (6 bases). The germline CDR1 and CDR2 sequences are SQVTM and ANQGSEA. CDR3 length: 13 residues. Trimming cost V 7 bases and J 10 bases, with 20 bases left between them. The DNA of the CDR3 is TGCAGCGCCGCACAGGGTACCTTAGGAGAGCAGTTCTTC. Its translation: CSAAQGTLGEQFF.

The CDR3 bases are TGCAGTGCTAGAGATCCGGGACTAGCTGGCAATGAGCAGTTCTTC. Residues: CSARDPGLAGNEQFF. V usage is TRBV20-1 and J usage is TRBJ2-1; TRBD2 agrees at 9 bases. Germline CDR1 DFQATT, CDR2 SNEGSKA (reference sequence). The CDR3 runs 15 residues. The ends lost 0 bases at V and 6 bases at J; junction bases unmatched: 6.